Presented here are 27 T cell receptor beta chains from one specimen sequenced in a study of metastatic and nonmetastatic thyroid tumors (dated by TCRdb to 2020 to 2021). Library preparation used PCR. Sequencing relied on an Illumina HiSeq 4000. The raw public data were reprocessed by TCRdb itself: fastp quality trimming at Q25, MiXCR clonotype calling, in-frame beta chains only. The sample data list 12,000 to 15,000 clones, and less than 4.5% of these were observed just once. The ten most abundant clones make up 27% of the sample. No treatment had been received by any patient before thyroid surgery. The specimen was tumor tissue. These receptors were taken from a female donor with papillary thyroid cancer or a benign thyroid nodule (not recorded which). Some clones in this sample may be carry-over from other donors' samples.

This clone was recorded at least ten times. The CDR3 does not end in the conserved phenylalanine or tryptophan, so this is likely a read error. No DNA is shown, since the ends of the CDR3 on it are uncertain; the CDR3 is the one TCRdb lists. The V gene is TRBV6-2 or TRBV6-3, the J gene TRBJ1-2; the table's D call TRBD1 went unverified against the DNA. The CDR3 is 12 residues long, counting both termini. Germline V gene data show CDR1 as MNHEY and CDR2 as SVGEGT. This CDR3 reads CASGNINGQGLI.

This clone was detected only a few times. The rearrangement joins TRBV7-9 to TRBJ2-5; D is undetermined. Deletions cut 1 base from V and 3 bases from J, with 9 bases between. In germline, CDR1 is SEHNR, CDR2 FQNEAQ (reference sequence). The CDR3 consists of 14 residues. DNA of the CDR3: TGTGCCAGCAGCTTAGTCGGATACGAAGAGACCCAGTACTTC. It yields the protein CASSLVGYEETQYF.

This clone came up many times. The genes are TRBV6-1 and TRBJ2-2, with D tentatively TRBD2 (6 bases). This CDR3 contains 13 residues. Trimming removed 6 bases from V and 7 bases from J, with 12 bases in between. Looked up from germline, CDR1 is MNHNS and CDR2 is SASEGT. The CDR3 protein is CASSGRRGGELFF. CDR3 DNA: TGTGCCAGCAGCGGGAGAAGGGGCGGGGAGCTGTTTTTT.

This clone was found a few times. Here the CDR3 DNA reads TGTGCCAGCAGCTTAGTCAGGTGCTCGAACACTGAAGCTTTCTTT. This translates into CASSLVRCSNTEAFF. The chain joins TRBV7-9 to TRBJ1-1; no definite D call. Germline loops: CDR1 SEHNR, CDR2 FQNEAQ (reference sequence). Trimming left V 1 base short and J 1 base short, with 10 bases between. This CDR3 is built from 15 residues.

This clone has only a few counts. This chain links TRBV7-9 with TRBJ2-7, with D hard to call. This CDR3 is built from 10 residues. Germline CDR1 reads SEHNR; CDR2 reads FQNEAQ (reference sequence). Trimming removed 3 bases at V and 11 bases at J, with 8 bases between. The CDR3, as DNA: TGTGCCAGCAGCTTGAAGGGTAAGTACGTC. Translation: CASSLKGKYV.

V and J are TRBV20-1 and TRBJ2-7, with TRBD2 identical over 12 bases. Germline trimming cut 6 bases from V and 1 base from J; bases unmatched to any gene: 4. This CDR3 spans 14 amino acids. Germline CDR1 reads DFQATT; CDR2 reads SNEGSKA (reference sequence). CDR3 sequence (DNA): TGCAGTGCCGGACTAGCGGGAACTTCCTACGAGCAGTACTTC. This codes for CSAGLAGTSYEQYF.

This sequence joins TRBV4-3 and TRBJ2-2; D may be TRBD1 or TRBD2 (5 bases each). The CDR3 length is 15 residues. V lost 0 bases and J 7 bases, leaving 12 bases between the germline ends. CDR1 and CDR2 from the germline V gene are LGHNA and YSLEER. The CDR3 protein is CASSQDSRAGGELFF. The DNA for the CDR3 is TGCGCCAGCAGCCAAGATTCCAGGGCGGGCGGGGAGCTGTTTTTT.

This clone has a handful of counts. The CDR3 is CASSDQETSSYNEQFF. The CDR3 DNA reads TGTGCCAGCAGTGACCAAGAGACTAGCTCCTACAATGAGCAGTTCTTC. The rearrangement joins TRBV2 to TRBJ2-1; weak D call: TRBD2 (6 bases). V lost 3 bases to trimming and J lost 0 bases, with 12 bases between them. CDR1 SNHLY and CDR2 FYNNEI come from the germline V gene. This CDR3 region has 16 residues. The complete variable domain, with remaining parts taken from reference TRBV2 and TRBJ2-1, reads EPEVTQTPSHQVTQMGQEVILRCVPISNHLYFYWYRQILGQKVEFLVSFYNNEISEKSEIFDDQFSVERPDGSNFTLKIRSTKLEDSAMYFCASSDQETSSYNEQFFGPGTRLTVL.

This clone was seen a handful of times. The V call is TRBV6-1, the J call TRBJ1-2, with 7 bases identical to TRBD1. Germline V gene lookup returns CDR1 MNHNS and CDR2 SASEGT. The CDR3 loop spans 14 amino acids. V shed 7 bases, J shed 5 bases, and the junction held 10 bases outside the gene matches. The chain's CDR3 is CASTEVGTAYGYTF. The CDR3, as DNA: TGTGCCAGCACCGAAGTGGGGACAGCGTATGGCTACACCTTC.

The table lists this clone with a few counts. The junction departs from germline at one end; a sequencing error may be responsible. J is TRBJ2-7 and V is TRBV12-3 or TRBV12-4, with a weak D call TRBD1 (6 bases). The CDR3 length is 11 residues. For the CDR3, the DNA is TGTGCCAGCAGTTGGGGGCACGAGCGGTACTTC. Translated: CASSWGHERYF.

This clone ranks as medium-sized (0.01 to 0.1%). The chain uses TRBV12-3 or TRBV12-4 and TRBJ2-5; D unresolved. V was pared by 7 bases and J by 3 bases, with 3 bases between. The CDR3 is 10 residues long. The CDR3 spells CASTKETQYF. As DNA, the CDR3 is TGTGCCAGCACGAAAGAGACCCAGTACTTC.

This clone occurred a few times. This chain joins TRBV12-3 or TRBV12-4 and TRBJ2-7; 11 nucleotides agree with TRBD2. The CDR3 runs to 15 residues. J gave up 4 bases and V 4 bases, and 6 bases lay outside the gene matches. In DNA, the CDR3 is TGTGCCAGCAGTTCCCTAGCGGGAGGCCATTACGAGCAGTACTTC. This encodes CASSSLAGGHYEQYF.

This clone was recorded a few times. The chain uses TRBV20-1 and TRBJ2-2, with TRBD2 identical over 7 bases. Germline V CDR1 and CDR2: DFQATT, SNEGSKA (reference sequence). V dropped 5 bases and J dropped 0; count of bases not matched to a gene: 3. The CDR3 contains 14 residues. The CDR3 DNA follows: TGCAGTGCTCCAGGACTAGCGAACACCGGGGAGCTGTTTTTT. The encoded protein is CSAPGLANTGELFF.

The CDR3 DNA sequence: TGTGCCAGCAGTTTACTAGCGGACACAGATACGCAGTATTTT. Amino acids: CASSLLADTDTQYF. The gene calls are TRBV12-3 or TRBV12-4 and TRBJ2-3, with TRBD2 matching over 7 bases. J lost 2 bases, V lost 2 bases, and 1 base had no gene match. The CDR3 is made up of 14 amino acids.

By its share, this clone is large. This chain joins TRBV6-1 and TRBJ1-2; TRBD1 is a possible D gene (6 bases). This CDR3 spans 14 amino acids. V lost 5 bases to trimming and J lost 4 bases, with 14 bases between them. The V gene's germline CDR1 is MNHNS and CDR2 SASEGT. CDR3: CASSSMGGGYGYTF. The CDR3 DNA reads as TGTGCCAGCAGTTCGATGGGGGGCGGCTATGGCTACACCTTC.

This clone came up a few times. The V and J genes are TRBV6-1 and TRBJ1-6, with no clear D. Germline assignment: CDR1 MNHNS and CDR2 SASEGT. CDR3 length equals 15 residues. V lost 2 bases to trimming and J lost 7 bases, with 12 bases between them. This CDR3 reads CASSERSAMNSPLHF. The CDR3 nucleotides are TGTGCCAGCAGTGAAAGGTCTGCCATGAATTCACCCCTCCACTTT.

This clone was observed a few times. The chain uses TRBV15 and TRBJ1-1, with D uncertain. The V end was cut by 0 bases, the J end by 0 bases, with 2 bases between. The CDR3 has 13 residues. Per germline, CDR1 LNHNV and CDR2 YYDKDF (reference sequence). DNA for the CDR3: TGTGCCACCAGCAGAGACCTGAACACTGAAGCTTTCTTT. Residues: CATSRDLNTEAFF.

The rearrangement uses TRBV28 and TRBJ2-2; 12 bases align to TRBD2. J lost 6 bases, V lost 3 bases, and 2 bases had no gene match. The CDR3 is 15 residues long. Germline-derived CDR1 and CDR2 are MDHEN and SYDVKM. The CDR3 here is CASSFGLAGPGELFF. CDR3 nucleotides: TGTGCCAGCAGTTTCGGACTAGCGGGACCCGGGGAGCTGTTTTTT.

This clone occurred a few times. The V gene is TRBV6-4, the J gene TRBJ1-1; no clear D. Germline V gene data show CDR1 as MRHNA and CDR2 as SNTAGT. Trimming pared 3 bases from V and 1 base from J, leaving 6 bases between. This CDR3 has 13 residues. The CDR3: CASSDTENTEAFF. For the CDR3, the DNA is TGTGCCAGCAGTGATACAGAGAACACTGAAGCTTTCTTT.

This clone has a handful of counts. This rearrangement joins TRBV20-1 to TRBJ2-1; perhaps TRBD2 as D (6 bases). CDR1 and CDR2 (germline): DFQATT, SNEGSKA (reference sequence). The CDR3 sequence is 14 residues long. V lost 6 bases to trimming and J lost 5 bases, with 17 bases between them. For the CDR3, the DNA is TGCAGTGCCCACAAAGGGGACTTGAACAATGAGCAGTTCTTC. As protein: CSAHKGDLNNEQFF.

The V and J genes are TRBV7-3 and TRBJ1-1; D is perhaps TRBD1 (6 bases). Trimming left V 5 bases short and J 2 bases short, with 15 bases between. CDR1 SGHTA and CDR2 FQGTGA come from the germline V gene. The CDR3 has 15 residues. In nucleotides, the CDR3 is TGTGCCAGCAGCCCCGACGGGGGCGATAACACTGAAGCTTTCTTT. It encodes CASSPDGGDNTEAFF.

V usage is TRBV19 and J usage is TRBJ2-7; 7 bases map to TRBD1. The length of the CDR3 is 16 residues. Losses at the gene ends were 4 bases for V and 1 base for J; bases not matched to a gene: 10. Germline CDR1 and CDR2: LNHDA and SQIVND (reference sequence). The CDR3, as DNA: TGTGCCAGTAGTAGGTTGGGCGACAGGGATTCCTACGAGCAGTACTTC. Protein product: CASSRLGDRDSYEQYF.

The sample holds a few counts of this clone. Written as DNA, the CDR3 is TGCAGTGCTATGAAAAGAGGCTACAATGAGCAGTTCTTC. Protein: CSAMKRGYNEQFF. The chain recombines TRBV20-1 with TRBJ2-1; no clear D gene. Germline loops: CDR1 DFQATT, CDR2 SNEGSKA (reference sequence). CDR3 length equals 13 residues. The ends were cut back, 4 bases at V and 3 bases at J, with 10 bases in the middle.

This clone qualifies as medium-sized. The CDR3 loop reads CASSVARGQSYNEQFF. The CDR3, as DNA: TGTGCCAGCAGCGTCGCCAGGGGGCAATCCTACAATGAGCAGTTCTTC. The rearrangement uses TRBV9 and TRBJ2-1; TRBD1 agrees at 8 bases. This CDR3 comprises 16 residues. V shed 2 bases and J 1 base; nucleotides not matched to a gene: 5. In germline, CDR1 is SGDLS, CDR2 YYNGEE.

A remark on this clone: The CDR3 end shows no conserved phenylalanine or tryptophan, and so a read error is likely. The limits of the CDR3 on the DNA are not certain, so only TCRdb's listed CDR3 is given. The rearrangement links TRBV4-1 to TRBJ2-5; the tabulated D call, TRBD1, remains unverified against the DNA. A total of 15 residues make up the CDR3, ends included. CDR1 and CDR2 (germline): MGHRA, YSYEKL. The chain's CDR3 is CARQLAGGRGQEAWL.

The J gene is TRBJ1-1, the V gene TRBV20-1; 10 bases fit TRBD1. Germline-derived CDR1 and CDR2 are DFQATT and SNEGSKA (reference sequence). J lost 2 bases, V lost 6 bases, and 9 bases had no gene match. The CDR3 is made up of 15 amino acids. This CDR3 reads CSADSWDRGNTEAFF. The DNA of the CDR3 is TGCAGTGCAGACAGCTGGGACAGGGGTAACACTGAAGCTTTCTTT.

This clone is categorized as medium-sized. J is TRBJ2-7 and V is TRBV29-1, with D perhaps TRBD1 or TRBD2 (5 bases each). This CDR3 contains 14 residues. The ends were cut back, 4 bases at V and 2 bases at J, with 15 bases in the middle. Germline V gene sequence: CDR1 SQVTM, CDR2 ANQGSEA. The CDR3 spells CSVAGAGRPYEQYF. CDR3 DNA: TGCAGCGTTGCCGGGGCAGGTCGACCCTACGAGCAGTACTTC.